One sample yielded the 22 T cell receptor beta chains listed below, sequenced in a study of T cell changes during pregnancy in multiple sclerosis. The assay was immunoSEQ multiplex PCR, and TCRdb's table has in-frame clones only and misses some. This sample has 40,000 to 45,000 clones, with more than 70% found just once. The specimen comprised CD8+ T cells from peripheral blood mononuclear cells, sampled after pregnancy. These receptors were collected from a female donor in good health, enrolled as a control in a pregnancy study.

The rearrangement uses TRBV4-3 and TRBJ1-2; D perhaps matches TRBD1 (5 bases). V lost 0 bases, J lost 5 bases, and 10 bases lay in between. The CDR3 length is 14 residues. The germline V gene encodes CDR1 LGHNA and CDR2 YSLEER. CDR3 in amino acids: CASSQDTGGYGYTF. CDR3 coding DNA: TGCGCCAGCAGCCAAGATACGGGGGGGTATGGCTACACCTTC.

This chain connects TRBV7-9 to TRBJ2-1, with D perhaps matching TRBD1 (6 bases). The V gene's germline CDR1 is SEHNR and CDR2 FQNEAQ (reference sequence). The V and J ends lost 5 bases and 4 bases respectively, with 18 bases between them. This CDR3 spans 16 amino acids. The CDR3: CASSGETGRRYNEQFF. In DNA form, the CDR3 reads TGTGCCAGCAGCGGGGAGACAGGCCGTCGGTACAATGAGCAGTTCTTC.

The CDR3 loop reads CASSLAGWPRSYNSPLHF. CDR3 nucleotide sequence: TGTGCCAGCAGCTTGGCCGGGTGGCCCCGCTCCTATAATTCACCCCTCCACTTT. V is TRBV5-6 and J is TRBJ1-6; D is undetermined. Trimming took 0 bases from V and 0 from J, leaving 13 bases between them. There are 18 residues in the CDR3. CDR1 is SGHDT and CDR2 is YYEEEE in the germline V gene. Full variable domain (remainder filled in from reference TRBV5-6 and TRBJ1-6): DAGVTQSPTHLIKTRGQQVTLRCSPKSGHDTVSWYQQALGQGPQFIFQYYEEEERQRGNFPDRFSGHQFPNYSSELNVNALLLGDSALYLCASSLAGWPRSYNSPLHFGNGTRLTVT.

This clone was detected only once. The rearrangement uses TRBV4-3 and TRBJ2-2, with 8 bases fitting TRBD1. CDR3 length: 16 amino acids. Looked up from germline, CDR1 is LGHNA and CDR2 is YSLEER. Trimming at V came to 0 bases and at J to 1 base, leaving 1 base not matched to a gene. Here the CDR3 reads CASSQEGTGNTGELFF. CDR3 bases: TGCGCCAGCAGCCAAGAGGGGACAGGGAACACCGGGGAGCTGTTTTTT.

The chain recombines TRBV11-2 with TRBJ1-4; 8 bases fit TRBD1. The germline V gene has CDR1 SGHAT and CDR2 FQNNGV. V dropped 1 base and J dropped 4; count of bases not matched to a gene: 8. This CDR3 spans 17 amino acids. CDR3 residues: CASSLAGQGKDNEKLFF. The CDR3, as DNA: TGTGCCAGCAGCTTAGCCGGACAGGGCAAGGATAATGAAAAACTGTTTTTT.

The CDR3: CASSQAGGLNNEQFF. The DNA for the CDR3 is TGCGCCAGCAGCCAAGCCGGGGGATTGAACAATGAGCAGTTCTTC. The chain combines TRBV4-1 with TRBJ2-1, with D maybe TRBD2 (6 bases). CDR3 size: 15 residues. V gave up 1 base and J gave up 5 bases, with 12 bases separating them. CDR1 MGHRA and CDR2 YSYEKL come from the germline V gene.

This chain connects TRBV10-3 to TRBJ2-3; possible D gene TRBD2, 6 bases. The CDR3 consists of 17 residues. V lost 8 bases and J lost 2, with 23 bases in between. From germline, CDR1 is ENHRY and CDR2 SYGVKD. The CDR3 loop is CAIAGVWSGRSTDTQYF. The CDR3 bases are TGTGCCATCGCTGGGGTTTGGAGCGGGCGGTCCACAGATACGCAGTATTTT.

This sequence joins TRBV4-3 and TRBJ1-2; D remains unclear. The CDR3 length is 14 residues. Trimming stripped 0 bases from V and 0 bases from J, with 5 bases between. Germline V gene data show CDR1 as LGHNA and CDR2 as YSLEER. The CDR3 coding sequence is TGCGCCAGCAGCCAAGAGAGAACTAACTATGGCTACACCTTC. This gives the protein CASSQERTNYGYTF.

The chain is built from TRBV12-5 and TRBJ2-2; D uncertain. Looked up from germline, CDR1 is LGHNT and CDR2 is FRNRAP. V was pared by 2 bases and J by 7 bases, with 11 bases between. The CDR3 runs 14 residues. The CDR3 here is CASGLSSEYGELFF. The DNA for the CDR3 is TGTGCTAGTGGTTTGAGCTCCGAGTACGGGGAGCTGTTTTTT. Full variable domain (remainder filled in from reference TRBV12-5 and TRBJ2-2): DARVTQTPRHKVTEMGQEVTMRCQPILGHNTVFWYRQTMMQGLELLAYFRNRAPLDDSGMPKDRFSAEMPDATLATLKIQPSEPRDSAVYFCASGLSSEYGELFFGEGSRLTVL.

The J gene is TRBJ2-7, the V gene TRBV9; 11 bases line up with TRBD1. The ends lost 3 bases at V and 6 bases at J; junction bases unmatched: 2. This CDR3 is built from 13 residues. CDR1 SGDLS and CDR2 YYNGEE come from the germline V gene. The CDR3 loop reads CASSEGQGGEQYF. CDR3 in DNA: TGTGCCAGCAGCGAGGGACAGGGGGGCGAGCAGTACTTC.

This clone was detected only a few times. This rearrangement joins TRBV6-1 to TRBJ1-2; tentatively, D is TRBD1 (6 bases). From germline, CDR1 is MNHNS and CDR2 SASEGT. This CDR3 contains 17 residues. The ends were cut back, 3 bases at V and 3 bases at J, with 20 bases in the middle. DNA for the CDR3: TGTGCCAGCAGTGAGCGAAAGGGGGGGGCGTATGACTATGGCTACACCTTC. Its translation: CASSERKGGAYDYGYTF.

The chain employs TRBV6-4 and TRBJ2-2; D might be TRBD1 (5 bases). Per germline, CDR1 MRHNA and CDR2 SNTAGT. CDR3 length: 15 residues. V was clipped by 4 bases and J by 0 bases, with 9 bases between them. The CDR3 reads CASSVEGANTGELFF. CDR3 DNA: TGTGCCAGCAGTGTTGAAGGGGCGAACACCGGGGAGCTGTTTTTT.

The chain joins TRBV28 to TRBJ2-6; the D is unclear. The CDR3 contains 13 residues. Germline V gene sequence: CDR1 MDHEN, CDR2 SYDVKM. With 6 bases removed from V and 0 bases from J, the gap between germline ends came to 3 bases. The CDR3 nucleotides are TGTGCCAGCAGCATCTCTGGGGCCAACGTCCTGACTTTC. As protein: CASSISGANVLTF.

The V call is TRBV9, the J call TRBJ2-3; 11 bases are a match to TRBD2. Per germline, CDR1 SGDLS and CDR2 YYNGEE. The CDR3 is 18 residues long. Losses at the gene ends were 0 bases for V and 2 bases for J; bases not matched to a gene: 8. The CDR3 protein is CASSVATSGGIITDTQYF. The CDR3 coding sequence is TGTGCCAGCAGCGTAGCTACTAGCGGGGGAATAATCACAGATACGCAGTATTTT.

The CDR3 DNA reads as TGCGCCAGCAGCCGAGATGGGGGGGAGACCCAGTACTTC. Residues: CASSRDGGETQYF. The genes are TRBV5-1 and TRBJ2-5, with TRBD2 as a possible D gene (6 bases). The CDR3 covers 13 residues. Germline V gene sequence: CDR1 SGHRS, CDR2 YFSETQ. With 4 bases removed from V and 5 bases from J, the gap between germline ends came to 12 bases.

This clone was seen a single time. The V call is TRBV5-1, the J call TRBJ2-1; the D gene is possibly TRBD1 (5 bases). Germline V gene sequence: CDR1 SGHRS, CDR2 YFSETQ. The CDR3 is 14 amino acids. Deletions cut 4 bases from V and 2 bases from J, with 10 bases between. DNA for the CDR3: TGCGCCAGCAGCCCGGACACCACCTACAATGAGCAGTTCTTC. Its protein product is CASSPDTTYNEQFF.

The J gene is TRBJ2-3, the V gene TRBV6-4; TRBD2 matches at 10 bases. CDR1 and CDR2 (germline): MRHNA, SNTAGT. This CDR3 region has 18 residues. The ends lost 4 bases at V and 1 base at J; junction bases unmatched: 11. The CDR3 is CASSGTSGSRGGTDTQYF. In DNA, the CDR3 is TGTGCCAGCAGTGGGACTAGCGGTTCTAGGGGGGGCACAGATACGCAGTATTTT.

CDR3 coding DNA: TGTGCCAGCAGCTTAGCCATGACTAGCGGGGGTGAGACCCAGTACTTC. Protein sequence: CASSLAMTSGGETQYF. V is TRBV7-6 and J is TRBJ2-5, with TRBD2 matching 12 bases. This CDR3 spans 16 amino acids. After removal of 0 bases from V and 5 bases from J, the junction contained 4 bases not matched to a gene. CDR1 is SGHVS, CDR2 FNYEAQ, per germline.

This sequence joins TRBV7-9 and TRBJ2-5, with 7 bases lining up with TRBD2. CDR1 is SEHNR and CDR2 is FQNEAQ in the germline V gene (reference sequence). The CDR3 is 13 amino acids. J lost 2 bases, V lost 10 bases, and 7 bases had no gene match. The CDR3 DNA is TGTGCCACCCTTCAGGGAGGGCAAGAGACCCAGTACTTC. It yields the protein CATLQGGQETQYF.

Regarding this clone: One end of the junction fails to match germline, which may point to a read error. The V gene is TRBV11-2, the J gene TRBJ1-5; 8 bases map to TRBD1. There are 16 residues in the CDR3. The germline CDR1 and CDR2 sequences are SGHAT and FQNNGV. For the CDR3, the DNA is TGCGCCAGCAGCCAAGATGAGGACAGGGAGAAACAGCCCCAGCATTTT. Its translation: CASSQDEDREKQPQHF.

This clone was counted once. The V call is TRBV27, the J call TRBJ1-2; TRBD1 matches at 10 bases. The germline V gene encodes CDR1 MNHEY and CDR2 SMNVEV (reference sequence). The CDR3 extends over 15 amino acids. Trimming removed 4 bases from V and 4 bases from J; junction bases left unmatched: 6. DNA of the CDR3: TGTGCCAGCAGTTCGACAGGGGGCGCGAGCTATGGCTACACCTTC. Its protein product is CASSSTGGASYGYTF.

The CDR3 here is CASSPLRQGGGQPQHF. DNA of the CDR3: TGTGCCAGCAGTCCCTTACGACAGGGAGGCGGTCAGCCCCAGCATTTT. V gene TRBV27 combines with J gene TRBJ1-5, with 7 positions matching TRBD1. V dropped 5 bases and J dropped 6; count of bases not matched to a gene: 13. The CDR3 extends over 16 amino acids. The germline gives CDR1 MNHEY, CDR2 SMNVEV (reference sequence).